This T cell receptor beta chain was recovered during a study of blood T cell repertoires in COVID-19. Study at large: The samples span acute and convalescent COVID-19 from the United States, Italy and Spain. In each case, the material was cDNA or gDNA derived from T cells, B-cell-depleted T cells, or PBMCs.

Original data processing: Estimates of nucleated cell counts were drawn from the amplification of reference gene primers. Here immunoSEQ multiplex PCR was the method, and the copy in TCRdb shows in-frame clones only, minus some. V, J and clone size reflect that table, while D and trimming were determined from the DNA. In the table there are 91,000 or so clones, about 93% of which are singletons. The V segment lost 3 bases and the J segment 2 bases; nucleotides outside the gene matches: 2. Germline CDR1 SGDLS, CDR2 YYNGEE. This CDR3 is built from 15 residues. This clone was seen many times. The chain has TRBV9 and TRBJ1-3; 10 nucleotides line up with TRBD1. The material sequenced was peripheral blood. This receptor was taken from a woman aged 50 to 65 in a cohort sampled during active COVID-19. The CDR3, as DNA: TGTGCCAGCAGCGGGGGGACAGGGGCTGGAAACACCATATATTTT. Its translation is CASSGGTGAGNTIYF.